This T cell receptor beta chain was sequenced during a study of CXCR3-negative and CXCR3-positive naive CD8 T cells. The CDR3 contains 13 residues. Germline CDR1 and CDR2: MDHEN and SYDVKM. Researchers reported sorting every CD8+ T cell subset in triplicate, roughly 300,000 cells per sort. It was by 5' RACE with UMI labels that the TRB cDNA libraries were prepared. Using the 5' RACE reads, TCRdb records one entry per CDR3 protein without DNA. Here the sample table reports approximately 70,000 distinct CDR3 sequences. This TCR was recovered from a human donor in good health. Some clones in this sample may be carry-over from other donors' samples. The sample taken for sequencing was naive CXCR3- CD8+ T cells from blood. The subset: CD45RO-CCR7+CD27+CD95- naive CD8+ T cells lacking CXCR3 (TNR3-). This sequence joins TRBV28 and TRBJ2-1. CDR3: CASSLFTYNEQFF.